These 6 T cell receptor beta chains originate from one sample sequenced in a study of human T cells and chemical hapten exposure (dated by TCRdb to the early 2020s). This sample's time point label indicates: healthy volunteer bleed at 6 weeks. Unfractionated whole blood was collected in Tempus Blood RNA tubes, and total RNA was extracted from that blood. Library preparation was by RACE. TCRdb lists the instrument as NextSeq 500. The public reads were run again by TCRdb, first through fastp at Q25 and then through MiXCR, and only productive beta chains were kept. Rows are unified per CDR3 protein, each entry keeping the most common DNA and genes. This sample gives tens of thousands of distinct CDR3 sequences in total; under 10% of them show up just once. The ten largest clonotypes hold approximately 1.5% of the sample. Sequenced material: whole blood. The receptors were sampled from a male donor in good health. Some clones in this sample may be carry-over from other donors' samples.

This clonotype appeared many times. This chain links TRBV7-2 with TRBJ2-4, with TRBD1 matching over 8 bases. CDR1 is SGHTA, CDR2 FQGNSA, per germline. The CDR3 sequence is 17 residues long. J gave up 2 bases and V 5 bases, and 11 bases lay outside the gene matches. CDR3 nucleotides: TGTGCCAGCAGCACGGACAGGGCCGGTTTGTCCAAAAACATTCAGTACTTC. This codes for CASSTDRAGLSKNIQYF.

The chain is built from TRBV5-1 and TRBJ2-3, with no clear D. This CDR3 contains 14 residues. The ends were cut back, 4 bases at V and 2 bases at J, with 11 bases in the middle. Germline V gene sequence: CDR1 SGHRS, CDR2 YFSETQ. In DNA form, the CDR3 reads TGCGCCAGCAGCGTACAGAAGCCCACAGATACGCAGTATTTT. Encoded protein: CASSVQKPTDTQYF.

This clonotype has just a few counts. The CDR3 DNA is TGTGCCAGCAGCCCAGAGTTCACAGATACGCAGTATTTT. As protein: CASSPEFTDTQYF. The chain recombines TRBV11-1 with TRBJ2-3; D ambiguous. Trimming took 5 bases from V and 2 from J, leaving 8 bases between them. CDR1 is SGHAT, CDR2 FQDESV, per germline (reference sequence). The CDR3 is made up of 13 amino acids.

This clonotype was observed at least ten times. This chain links TRBV10-3 with TRBJ2-3, with D perhaps matching TRBD2 (5 bases). CDR3 length: 13 amino acids. V dropped 2 bases and J dropped 4 bases, with 7 bases sitting between them. Germline V gene sequence: CDR1 ENHRY, CDR2 SYGVKD. The CDR3 reads CAISEGLSDTQYF. CDR3 nucleotides: TGTGCCATCAGTGAGGGACTCTCAGATACGCAGTATTTT.

The chain combines TRBV5-4 with TRBJ1-4; 7 positions agree with TRBD1. The V segment lost 4 bases and the J segment 0 bases; nucleotides outside the gene matches: 6. Germline CDR1 is SGHNT and CDR2 is YYREEE (reference sequence). The CDR3 has 16 amino acids. The CDR3 DNA follows: TGTGCCAGCAGCGAGGGACAGCTTGCAACTAATGAAAAACTGTTTTTT. This encodes CASSEGQLATNEKLFF.

The table lists this clonotype with many counts. The gene calls are TRBV14 and TRBJ2-3; 7 bases are shared with TRBD2. There are 15 residues in the CDR3. CDR1 is SGHDN and CDR2 is FVKESK in the germline V gene. Trimming cost V 3 bases and J 2 bases; bases outside gene matches: 5. In DNA, the CDR3 is TGTGCCAGCAGCCAGCTAGCGGCCTACACAGATACGCAGTATTTT. It is translated as CASSQLAAYTDTQYF.